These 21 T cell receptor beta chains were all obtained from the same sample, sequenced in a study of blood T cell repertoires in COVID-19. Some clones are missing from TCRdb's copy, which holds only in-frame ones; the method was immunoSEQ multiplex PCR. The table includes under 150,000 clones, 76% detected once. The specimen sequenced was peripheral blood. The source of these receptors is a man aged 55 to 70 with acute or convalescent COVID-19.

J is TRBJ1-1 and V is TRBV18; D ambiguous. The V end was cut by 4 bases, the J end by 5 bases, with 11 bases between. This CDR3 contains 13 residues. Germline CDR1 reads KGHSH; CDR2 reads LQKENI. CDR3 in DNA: TGTGCCAGCTCACTTTCGGGGAGGACTGAAGCTTTCTTT. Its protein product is CASSLSGRTEAFF.

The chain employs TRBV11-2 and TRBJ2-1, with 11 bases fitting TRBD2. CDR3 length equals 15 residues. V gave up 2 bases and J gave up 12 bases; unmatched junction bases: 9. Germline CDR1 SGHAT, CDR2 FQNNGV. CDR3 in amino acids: CASSLSQTSGTRQFF. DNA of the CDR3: TGTGCCAGCAGCTTATCTCAGACTAGCGGGACAAGGCAGTTCTTC.

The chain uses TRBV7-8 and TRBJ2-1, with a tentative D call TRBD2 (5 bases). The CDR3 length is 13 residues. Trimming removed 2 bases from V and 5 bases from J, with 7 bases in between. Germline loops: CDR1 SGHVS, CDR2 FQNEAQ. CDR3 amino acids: CASSLILDNEQFF. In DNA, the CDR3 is TGTGCCAGCAGCTTAATACTAGACAATGAGCAGTTCTTC.

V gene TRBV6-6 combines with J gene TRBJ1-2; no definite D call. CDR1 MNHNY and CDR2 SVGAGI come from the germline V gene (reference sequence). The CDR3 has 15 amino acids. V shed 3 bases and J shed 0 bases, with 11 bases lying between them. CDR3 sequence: CASSYSAGTNYGYTF. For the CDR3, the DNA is TGTGCCAGCAGTTATTCCGCCGGGACTAACTATGGCTACACCTTC.

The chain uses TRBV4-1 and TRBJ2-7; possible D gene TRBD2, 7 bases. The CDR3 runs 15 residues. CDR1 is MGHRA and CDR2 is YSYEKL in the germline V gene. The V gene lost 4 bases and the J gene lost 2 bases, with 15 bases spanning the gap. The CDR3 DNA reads TGCGCCAGCAGCCGTGAGGGGGGGGGCGCCTACGAGCAGTACTTC. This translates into CASSREGGGAYEQYF.

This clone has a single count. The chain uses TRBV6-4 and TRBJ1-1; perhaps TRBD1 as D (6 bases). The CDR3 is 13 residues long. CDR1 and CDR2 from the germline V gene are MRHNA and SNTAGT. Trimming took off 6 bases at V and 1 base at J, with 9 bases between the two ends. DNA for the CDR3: TGTGCCAGCAGGATGGGGGCGAACACTGAAGCTTTCTTT. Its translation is CASRMGANTEAFF.

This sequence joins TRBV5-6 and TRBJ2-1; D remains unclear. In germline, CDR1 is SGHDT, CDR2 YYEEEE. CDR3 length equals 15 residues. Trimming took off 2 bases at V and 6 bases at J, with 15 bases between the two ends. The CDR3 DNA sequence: TGTGCCAGCAGCTTTGTGGCCATCCCTCGCAATGAGCAGTTCTTC. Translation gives CASSFVAIPRNEQFF.

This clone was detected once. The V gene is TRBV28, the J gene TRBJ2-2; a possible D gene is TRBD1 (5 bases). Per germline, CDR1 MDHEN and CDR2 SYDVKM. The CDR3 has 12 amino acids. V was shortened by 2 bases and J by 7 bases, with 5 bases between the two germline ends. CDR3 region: CASSLQGGELFF. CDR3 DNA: TGTGCCAGCAGTTTACAGGGCGGGGAGCTGTTTTTT. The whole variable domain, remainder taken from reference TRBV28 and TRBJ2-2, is DVKVTQSSRYLVKRTGEKVFLECVQDMDHENMFWYRQDPGLGLRLIYFSYDVKMKEKGDIPEGYSVSREKKERFSLILESASTNQTSMYLCASSLQGGELFFGEGSRLTVL.

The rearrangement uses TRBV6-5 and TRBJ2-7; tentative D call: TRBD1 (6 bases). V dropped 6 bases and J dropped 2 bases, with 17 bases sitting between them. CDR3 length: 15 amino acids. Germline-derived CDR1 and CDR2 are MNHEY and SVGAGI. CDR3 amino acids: CASSPWMDRPYEQYF. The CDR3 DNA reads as TGTGCCAGCAGCCCCTGGATGGACAGACCCTACGAGCAGTACTTC.

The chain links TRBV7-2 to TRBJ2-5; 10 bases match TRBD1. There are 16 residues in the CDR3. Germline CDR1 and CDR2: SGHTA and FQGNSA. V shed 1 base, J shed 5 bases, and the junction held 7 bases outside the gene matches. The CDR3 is CASSLVGTGVGETQYF. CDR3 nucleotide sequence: TGTGCCAGCAGCTTAGTTGGGACAGGGGTCGGGGAGACCCAGTACTTC.

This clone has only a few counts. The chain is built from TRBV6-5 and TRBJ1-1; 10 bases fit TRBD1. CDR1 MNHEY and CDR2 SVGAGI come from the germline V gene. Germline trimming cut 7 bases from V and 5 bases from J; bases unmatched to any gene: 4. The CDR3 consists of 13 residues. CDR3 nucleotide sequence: TGTGCCAGCATTGGGACAGGGGTTACTGAAGCTTTCTTT. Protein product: CASIGTGVTEAFF.

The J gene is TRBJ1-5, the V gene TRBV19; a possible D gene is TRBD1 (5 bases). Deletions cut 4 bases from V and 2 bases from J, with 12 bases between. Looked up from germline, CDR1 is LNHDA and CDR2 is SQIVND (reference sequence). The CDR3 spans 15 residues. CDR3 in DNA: TGTGCCAGTAGTACAGGGTTGGGTGGCAATCAGCCCCAGCATTTT. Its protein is CASSTGLGGNQPQHF.

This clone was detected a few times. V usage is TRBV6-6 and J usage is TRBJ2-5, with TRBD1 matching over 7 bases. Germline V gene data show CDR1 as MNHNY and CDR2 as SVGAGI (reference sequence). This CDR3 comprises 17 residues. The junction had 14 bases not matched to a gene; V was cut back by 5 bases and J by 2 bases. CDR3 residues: CASSQTIYGTAQETQYF. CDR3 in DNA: TGTGCCAGCAGTCAGACGATTTATGGGACAGCTCAAGAGACCCAGTACTTC.

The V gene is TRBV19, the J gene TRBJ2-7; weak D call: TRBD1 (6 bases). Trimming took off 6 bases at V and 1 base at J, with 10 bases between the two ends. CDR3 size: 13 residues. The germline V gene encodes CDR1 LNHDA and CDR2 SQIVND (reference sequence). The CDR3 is CASRARGSYEQYF. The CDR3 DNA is TGTGCCAGTAGGGCCAGGGGTTCCTACGAGCAGTACTTC.

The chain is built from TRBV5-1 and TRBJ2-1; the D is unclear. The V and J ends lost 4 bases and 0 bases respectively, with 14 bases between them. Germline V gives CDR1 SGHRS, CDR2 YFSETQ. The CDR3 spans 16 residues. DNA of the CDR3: TGCGCCAGCAGCCCAGCGACCCTAGGCTCCTACAATGAGCAGTTCTTC. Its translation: CASSPATLGSYNEQFF.

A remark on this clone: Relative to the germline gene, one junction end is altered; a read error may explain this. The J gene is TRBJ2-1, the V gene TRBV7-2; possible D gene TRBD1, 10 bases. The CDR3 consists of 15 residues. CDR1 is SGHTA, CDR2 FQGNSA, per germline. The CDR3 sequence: CASSLAGQGFNEQFF. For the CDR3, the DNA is TGTGCCAGCAGCCTAGCGGGACAGGGGTTTAATGAGCAGTTCTTC.

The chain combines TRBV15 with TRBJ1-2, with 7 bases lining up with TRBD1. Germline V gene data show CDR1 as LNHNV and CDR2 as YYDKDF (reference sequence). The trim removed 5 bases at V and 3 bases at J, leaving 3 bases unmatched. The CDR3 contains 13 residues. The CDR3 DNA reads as TGTGCCACCAGCGTAGGGGGCTACTATGGCTACACCTTC. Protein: CATSVGGYYGYTF. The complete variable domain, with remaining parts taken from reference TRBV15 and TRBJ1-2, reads DAMVIQNPRYQVTQFGKPVTLSCSQTLNHNVMYWYQQKSSQAPKLLFHYYDKDFNNEADTPDNFQSRRPNTSFCFLDIRSPGLGDTAMYLCATSVGGYYGYTFGSGTRLTVV.

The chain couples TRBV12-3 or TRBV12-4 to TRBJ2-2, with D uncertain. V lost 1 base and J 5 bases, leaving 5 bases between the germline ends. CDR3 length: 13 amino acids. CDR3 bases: TGTGCCAGCAGTTTAGTCGTTACCGGGGAGCTGTTTTTT. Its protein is CASSLVVTGELFF.

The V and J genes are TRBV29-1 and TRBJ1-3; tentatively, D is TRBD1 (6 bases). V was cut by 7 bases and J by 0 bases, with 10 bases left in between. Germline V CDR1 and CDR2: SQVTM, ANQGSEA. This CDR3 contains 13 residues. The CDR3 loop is CSGRDTSGNTIYF. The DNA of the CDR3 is TGCAGCGGTCGGGACACCTCTGGAAACACCATATATTTT.

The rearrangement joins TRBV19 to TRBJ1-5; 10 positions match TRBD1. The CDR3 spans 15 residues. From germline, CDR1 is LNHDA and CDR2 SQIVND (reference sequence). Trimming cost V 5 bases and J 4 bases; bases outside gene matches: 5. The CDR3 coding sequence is TGTGCCAGTAGTCCCCGGACAGGGGGGAATCAGCCCCAGCATTTT. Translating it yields CASSPRTGGNQPQHF.

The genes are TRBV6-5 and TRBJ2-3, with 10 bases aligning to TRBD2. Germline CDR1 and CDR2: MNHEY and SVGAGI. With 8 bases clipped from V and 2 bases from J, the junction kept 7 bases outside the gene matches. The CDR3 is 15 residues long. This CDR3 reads CASGGLADLTDTQYF. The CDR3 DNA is TGTGCCAGCGGAGGACTAGCGGATCTCACAGATACGCAGTATTTT.